A single T cell receptor (beta chain) is shown here with its context. What it binds is not known. This table comes from immunoSEQ multiplex PCR, and its TCRdb copy is limited to in-frame clones, with some not included. Of some 270,000 clones detected, roughly 89% appear once; the ten largest clones hold nearly 3%. This sample is drawn from a study of Ad26.COV2.S vaccination and SARS-CoV-2 variants. The overall study: Ad26.COV2.S was injected intramuscularly once or twice, 56 days apart.

The treatment denotes: roughly 20 received Ad26.COV2.S at low or high dose, single or two shots; about 5 received placebo; per-sample allocation not given. Collection of samples fell on day 63 after the first vaccine or placebo injection. Trimming took off 0 bases at V and 8 bases at J, with 8 bases between the two ends. CDR3 length equals 13 residues. Germline V lookup: CDR1 SGHTS, CDR2 YDEGEE. Study-level results: Post-vaccination breadth of spike-specific CD8+ and CD4+ T cell responses was reportedly substantial.

The specimen was peripheral blood, collected in a trial of Ad26.COV2.S vaccine versus placebo. The chain joins TRBV5-8 to TRBJ1-4; D is ambiguous. The clonotype originates from a person aged 18-60 years who received the Ad26.COV2.S COVID-19 vaccine or a placebo. As DNA, the CDR3 is TGTGCCAGCAGCTTGGGGCTTCAAGAAAAACTGTTTTTT. It is translated as CASSLGLQEKLFF.